The 17 T cell receptor beta chains presented below share a single source sample, sequenced in a study of blood T cell repertoires in COVID-19. Measured with immunoSEQ multiplex PCR; TCRdb has only the in-frame clones, and not every one. Here the sample spans a few hundred thousand clones, 88% being singletons. Specimen: PBMCs or T cells enriched from blood (not recorded which). The receptors stem from a woman in her thirties or forties with acute COVID-19.

The chain combines TRBV27 with TRBJ1-4; 7 bases align to TRBD1. Per the germline V gene, CDR1 is MNHEY and CDR2 is SMNVEV (reference sequence). The length of the CDR3 is 13 residues. The CDR3 protein is CATGALDVKKLFF. DNA of the CDR3: TGTGCTACAGGGGCGCTTGATGTGAAAAAACTGTTTTTT.

The gene calls are TRBV19 and TRBJ1-2, with 9 bases fitting TRBD1. CDR1 is LNHDA, CDR2 SQIVND, per germline (reference sequence). V shed 3 bases and J 1 base; nucleotides not matched to a gene: 3. The CDR3 loop spans 15 amino acids. As DNA, the CDR3 is TGTGCCAGTAGTATCCCGACAGGGGGTAACTATGGCTACACCTTC. Translated, it gives CASSIPTGGNYGYTF.

The rearrangement uses TRBV3-1 (or the pseudogene TRBV3-2) and TRBJ2-7; 10 positions match TRBD2. The CDR3 spans 16 residues. The J segment lost 3 bases and the V segment lost 1 base, leaving 6 bases of the junction unmatched. CDR1 is LGHDT, CDR2 YNNKEL, per germline (reference sequence). The CDR3 coding sequence is TGTGCCAGCAGCCAAGGGTGGGCTAGCGGGAGCTACGAGCAGTACGTC. Residues: CASSQGWASGSYEQYV.

This chain connects TRBV10-3 to TRBJ2-3; a possible D gene is TRBD1 (6 bases). With 10 bases removed from V and 2 bases from J, the gap between germline ends came to 22 bases. CDR3 length equals 16 residues. CDR1 ENHRY and CDR2 SYGVKD come from the germline V gene. The CDR3 region is CATNRVMASNTDTQYF. The CDR3 DNA sequence: TGTGCCACAAACAGGGTCATGGCTTCTAACACAGATACGCAGTATTTT.

V usage is TRBV5-8 and J usage is TRBJ1-1; D is possibly TRBD1 (5 bases). The CDR3 is made up of 18 amino acids. The germline CDR1 and CDR2 sequences are SGHTS and YDEGEE. Trimming took 2 bases from V and 3 from J, leaving 23 bases between them. The CDR3 DNA reads as TGTGCCAGCAGCTTTACAATTAGGGGCCGGGCGTGGGACACTGAAGCTTTCTTT. Translated, it gives CASSFTIRGRAWDTEAFF.

This clone was picked up a small number of times. The chain combines TRBV28 with TRBJ1-2, with 8 bases that match TRBD1. The length of the CDR3 is 16 residues. Germline-derived CDR1 and CDR2 are MDHEN and SYDVKM. The trim removed 6 bases at V and 3 bases at J, leaving 12 bases unmatched. The chain's CDR3 is CASSSLPGQEYYGYTF. The CDR3 nucleotides are TGTGCCAGCAGCTCTCTACCGGGACAGGAGTACTATGGCTACACCTTC.

This clone was recorded only once. The CDR3: CASSPHTGAAGELFF. DNA of the CDR3: TGTGCCAGCAGTCCCCACACAGGGGCTGCCGGGGAGCTGTTTTTT. The rearrangement joins TRBV2 to TRBJ2-2; 7 bases are shared with TRBD1. CDR3 length: 15 residues. Germline V gives CDR1 SNHLY, CDR2 FYNNEI. The ends lost 5 bases at V and 6 bases at J; junction bases unmatched: 9.

The J gene is TRBJ2-5, the V gene TRBV4-2, with TRBD2 matching over 7 bases. CDR1 and CDR2 (germline): LGHNA, YNFKEQ. With 4 bases clipped from V and 5 bases from J, the junction kept 4 bases outside the gene matches. The CDR3 contains 13 residues. CDR3 loop: CASSPRGGETQYF. The CDR3 DNA sequence: TGTGCCAGCAGCCCGCGGGGAGGGGAGACCCAGTACTTC.

The rearrangement uses TRBV9 and TRBJ1-6, with a possible D match to TRBD1 (6 bases). This CDR3 is 14 amino acids long. Germline V lookup: CDR1 SGDLS, CDR2 YYNGEE. V shed 3 bases and J shed 5 bases, with 9 bases lying between them. CDR3 residues: CASSDGQNNSPLHF. The CDR3 coding sequence is TGTGCCAGCAGCGATGGACAGAATAATTCACCCCTCCACTTT.

The CDR3 here is CASSYSTANTEAFF. As DNA, the CDR3 is TGTGCCAGCAGTTACTCGACTGCGAACACTGAAGCTTTCTTT. This rearrangement joins TRBV6-5 to TRBJ1-1; the D is unclear. There are 14 residues in the CDR3. Trimming left V 0 bases short and J 1 base short, with 6 bases between. Germline CDR1 reads MNHEY; CDR2 reads SVGAGI.

The chain uses TRBV18 and TRBJ2-2, with a weak D call TRBD1 (5 bases). With 1 base removed from V and 3 bases from J, the gap between germline ends came to 15 bases. The germline CDR1 and CDR2 sequences are KGHSH and LQKENI. The CDR3 runs to 17 residues. For the CDR3, the DNA is TGTGCCAGCTCACCACTGGACATTTCCGCGTACACCGGGGAGCTGTTTTTT. This gives the protein CASSPLDISAYTGELFF.

The CDR3 loop reads CAISGTGTGNEQYF. The DNA of the CDR3 is TGTGCCATCAGTGGCACCGGGACAGGGAACGAGCAGTACTTC. This sequence joins TRBV10-3 and TRBJ2-7; 9 bases align to TRBD1. The CDR3 covers 14 residues. Germline CDR1 is ENHRY and CDR2 is SYGVKD. The junction had 6 bases not matched to a gene; V was cut back by 4 bases and J by 5 bases.

The chain has TRBV2 and TRBJ1-1; D is possibly TRBD1 (5 bases). The V gene lost 5 bases and the J gene lost 3 bases, with 16 bases spanning the gap. CDR3 length: 15 residues. In germline, CDR1 is SNHLY, CDR2 FYNNEI. The CDR3 reads CASSSRWGGDTEAFF. CDR3 sequence (DNA): TGTGCCAGCAGTTCCCGCTGGGGGGGGGACACTGAAGCTTTCTTT. Full variable domain (outside the CDR3, taken from reference TRBV2 and TRBJ1-1): EPEVTQTPSHQVTQMGQEVILRCVPISNHLYFYWYRQILGQKVEFLVSFYNNEISEKSEIFDDQFSVERPDGSNFTLKIRSTKLEDSAMYFCASSSRWGGDTEAFFGQGTRLTVV.

This chain links TRBV3-1 (or the pseudogene TRBV3-2) with TRBJ1-5; tentative D call: TRBD1 (6 bases). CDR3 length: 16 amino acids. Between the trimmed V and J ends, which lost 4 bases and 2 bases, there was a span of 15 bases. CDR1 and CDR2 from the germline V gene are LGHDT and YNNKEL (reference sequence). The CDR3 loop is CASSPDRFFGNQPQHF. Here the CDR3 DNA reads TGTGCCAGCAGCCCAGACAGGTTCTTCGGCAATCAGCCCCAGCATTTT.

CDR3 protein: CASSLRVDYNEQFF. The CDR3 bases are TGTGCCAGCAGCTTGAGGGTCGATTACAATGAGCAGTTCTTC. This chain links TRBV7-9 with TRBJ2-1; D might be TRBD2 (5 bases). CDR1 is SEHNR and CDR2 is FQNEAQ in the germline V gene (reference sequence). The CDR3 consists of 14 residues. V lost 3 bases and J 4 bases, leaving 10 bases between the germline ends. Complete variable domain (other parts from reference TRBV7-9 and TRBJ2-1): DTGVSQNPRHKITKRGQNVTFRCDPISEHNRLYWYRQTLGQGPEFLTYFQNEAQLEKSRLLSDRFSAERPKGSFSTLEIQRTEQGDSAMYLCASSLRVDYNEQFFGPGTRLTVL.

The chain employs TRBV11-3 and TRBJ1-1, with D unclear. The CDR3 runs 12 residues. Trimming removed 6 bases at V and 1 base at J, with 6 bases between. Germline V gene data show CDR1 as SGHNT and CDR2 as YENEEA. This CDR3 is CASSAWNTEAFF. As DNA, the CDR3 is TGTGCCAGCAGTGCGTGGAACACTGAAGCTTTCTTT.

J is TRBJ1-2 and V is TRBV3-1 (or the pseudogene TRBV3-2); D unclear. V lost 2 bases, J lost 3 bases, and 10 bases lay in between. There are 14 residues in the CDR3. Germline-derived CDR1 and CDR2 are LGHDT and YNNKEL (reference sequence). This CDR3 reads CASSQLQVDYGYTF. As DNA, the CDR3 is TGTGCCAGCAGCCAACTTCAGGTTGACTATGGCTACACCTTC.